The clone carrying this T cell receptor (beta chain) was picked up many times. No antigen is known for it. TCRdb re-called the 5' RACE reads with MiXCR, one entry per CDR3 protein. The profile shows tens of thousands of distinct CDR3 sequences, 20% to 25% of them singletons. The CDR3 loop spans 14 amino acids. The germline V gene has CDR1 SEHNR and CDR2 FQNEAQ (reference sequence). V lost 1 base, J lost 1 base, and 7 bases lay in between. The study's findings and limits: Greatest tumor Treg TCR overlap was with tumor naive CD4+ cells.

Cells sorted as Tregs were CD4+, CD25+ and CD127-/low. The sequencing sample was made of Tregs sorted from blood. This receptor was taken from a female donor with breast cancer. V usage is TRBV7-9 and J usage is TRBJ2-5; D is unresolved. The chain's CDR3 is CASSLVGFQETQYF. CDR3 bases: TGTGCCAGCAGCTTAGTTGGATTCCAAGAGACCCAGTACTTC.